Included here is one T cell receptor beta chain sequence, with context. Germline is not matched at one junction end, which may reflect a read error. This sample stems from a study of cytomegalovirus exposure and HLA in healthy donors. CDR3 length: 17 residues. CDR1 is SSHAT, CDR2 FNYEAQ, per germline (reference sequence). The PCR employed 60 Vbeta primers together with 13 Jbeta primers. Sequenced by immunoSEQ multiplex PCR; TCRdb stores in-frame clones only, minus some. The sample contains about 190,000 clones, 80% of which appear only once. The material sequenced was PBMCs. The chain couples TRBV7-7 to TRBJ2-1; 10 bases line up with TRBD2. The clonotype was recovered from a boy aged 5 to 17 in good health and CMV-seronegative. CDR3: CASSPTSAGGRPSEQFF. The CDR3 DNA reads TGTGCTAGCAGCCCCACCTCAGCGGGAGGGAGGCCCAGTGAGCAGTTCTTC.